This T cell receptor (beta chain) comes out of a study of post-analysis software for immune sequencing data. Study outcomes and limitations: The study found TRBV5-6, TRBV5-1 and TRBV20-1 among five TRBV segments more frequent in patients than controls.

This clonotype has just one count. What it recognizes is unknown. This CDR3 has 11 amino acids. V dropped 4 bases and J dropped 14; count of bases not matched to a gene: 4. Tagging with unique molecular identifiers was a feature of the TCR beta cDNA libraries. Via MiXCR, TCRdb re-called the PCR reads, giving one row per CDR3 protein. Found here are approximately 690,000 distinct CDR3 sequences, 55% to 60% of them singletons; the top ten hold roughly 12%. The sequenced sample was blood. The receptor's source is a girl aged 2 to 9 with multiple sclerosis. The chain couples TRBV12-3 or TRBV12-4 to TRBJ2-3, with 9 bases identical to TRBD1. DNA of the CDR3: TGTGCCAGCAGTTCACAGGGGGCAAGGTATTTT. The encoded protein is CASSSQGARYF.